These T cell receptor beta chains were read from a single sample in a study of long-term antiretroviral therapy in people with HIV. Measured with immunoSEQ multiplex PCR; TCRdb has only the in-frame clones, and not every one. Of some 20,000 clones listed, around nine tenths are singletons. Source: unsorted PBMCs, taken approximately 4.4 years before starting antiretroviral therapy. These receptors originate from a woman in her thirties with HIV. Both conserved end residues are part of each CDR3. D genes are given only for firm matches.

D gene | J gene | V gene | CDR3 protein | CDR3 DNA
- | TRBJ1-2 | TRBV27 | CASRIGANYGYTF | TGTGCCAGCAGGATAGGGGCCAACTATGGCTACACCTTC
- | TRBJ1-1 | TRBV5-4 | CASSLDAGDTEAFF | TGTGCCAGCAGCTTGGATGCTGGTGACACTGAAGCTTTCTTT
- | TRBJ1-2 | TRBV12-2 | CASRFGTEANYGYTF | TGTGCAAGTCGCTTCGGGACTGAGGCGAACTATGGCTACACCTTC
- | TRBJ2-7 | TRBV19 | CASSMGDEQYF | TGTGCCAGTAGTATGGGGGACGAGCAGTACTTC
TRBD1 | TRBJ1-4 | TRBV5-1 | CASSSSTGAGSGNEKLFF | TGCGCCAGCAGCTCATCGACAGGGGCGGGGTCGGGTAATGAAAAACTGTTTTTT
TRBD1 | TRBJ1-1 | TRBV5-1 | CASSQQGAAATEAFF | TGCGCCAGCAGCCAACAGGGGGCCGCGGCCACTGAAGCTTTCTTT
- | TRBJ1-6 | TRBV9 | CASSERGMPLHF | TGTGCCAGCAGCGAGCGGGGGATGCCCCTCCACTTT
- | TRBJ2-7 | TRBV7-8 | CASSLARRYEQYF | TGTGCCAGCAGCTTAGCGAGACGATACGAGCAGTACTTC
- | TRBJ2-2 | TRBV9 | CASSVDYNTGELFF | TGTGCCAGCAGCGTAGACTATAACACCGGGGAGCTGTTTTTT
- | TRBJ1-5 | TRBV19 | CASSIDHGKDQPQHF | TGTGCCAGTAGTATAGATCACGGGAAAGATCAGCCCCAGCATTTT
TRBD1 | TRBJ1-2 | TRBV11-2 | CASRRPGTGFHGYTF | TGTGCCAGCAGACGACCCGGGACAGGGTTCCATGGCTACACCTTC